Below, 6 T cell receptor beta chains from the same sample are listed, as sequenced in a study of cytomegalovirus exposure and HLA in healthy donors. The table came from immunoSEQ multiplex PCR; TCRdb's copy has only in-frame clones and leaves some out. The table includes over 150,000 clones, roughly 88% detected once. The source material was PBMCs. The receptors were gathered from a woman between 25 and 40 years old in good health and CMV-seropositive.

The chain combines TRBV11-2 with TRBJ2-1, with D possibly being TRBD2 (5 bases). The CDR3 runs 14 residues. V lost 0 bases and J 6 bases, leaving 9 bases between the germline ends. The germline V gene has CDR1 SGHAT and CDR2 FQNNGV. For the CDR3, the DNA is TGTGCCAGCAGCTTAGAGCGGAGCGGCAATGAGCAGTTCTTC. Residues: CASSLERSGNEQFF.

V is TRBV29-1 and J is TRBJ2-5; D remains ambiguous. CDR1 SQVTM and CDR2 ANQGSEA come from the germline V gene. This CDR3 comprises 12 residues. The V end was cut by 4 bases, the J end by 0 bases, with 6 bases between. The CDR3 loop reads CSVVADQETQYF. The CDR3 DNA follows: TGCAGCGTTGTAGCCGACCAAGAGACCCAGTACTTC.

The rearrangement joins TRBV18 to TRBJ1-1; TRBD1 aligns across 12 bases. This CDR3 is built from 18 residues. Trimming took 11 bases from V and 4 from J; bases not matched to a gene: 20. CDR1 is KGHSH and CDR2 is LQKENI in the germline V gene. CDR3 nucleotide sequence: TGTGCCTCCTCGGGGGGACAGGGGGCTCTGGGGTGGAGCACTGAAGCTTTCTTT. This sequence encodes CASSGGQGALGWSTEAFF.

The chain carries TRBV2 and TRBJ1-3; unclear D gene. CDR1 is SNHLY, CDR2 FYNNEI, per germline. This CDR3 is 15 amino acids long. Trimming removed 5 bases from V and 2 bases from J, with 13 bases in between. This CDR3 is CASSLGRYPGNTIYF. The CDR3 nucleotides are TGTGCCAGCAGTTTGGGGAGGTATCCTGGAAACACCATATATTTT.

This clone was observed a single time. CDR3 in DNA: TGTGCCAGCAGCCCGGGACTAGCGACGGGGCGGGAGACCCAGTACTTC. It translates to CASSPGLATGRETQYF. The chain has TRBV28 and TRBJ2-5; 10 bases align to TRBD2. CDR1 and CDR2 (germline): MDHEN, SYDVKM. The length of the CDR3 is 16 residues. V dropped 6 bases and J dropped 5; count of bases not matched to a gene: 12.

The rearrangement joins TRBV28 to TRBJ1-5, with no clear D. CDR1 is MDHEN and CDR2 is SYDVKM in the germline V gene. V lost 3 bases and J lost 4, with 7 bases in between. The CDR3 is made up of 13 amino acids. The CDR3 loop reads CASSFTGNQPQHF. The DNA of the CDR3 is TGTGCCAGCAGTTTCACGGGGAATCAGCCCCAGCATTTT.